This T cell receptor (beta chain) originates from a study of vaccination and CD4 T cells after COVID-19. The CDR3 has 13 residues. Trimming pared 4 bases from V and 6 bases from J, leaving 10 bases between. The V gene's germline CDR1 is SQVTM and CDR2 ANQGSEA. Concerning this clonotype itself: Its antigen is not identified.

Specified treatment: 10-day PBMC culture with coronavirus spike peptide pools or control peptides (ViraFEST assay). No prior SARS-CoV-2 infection occurred in healthy vaccine recipients, per negative nucleocapsid antibodies before and after vaccination. Oncomine TCR Beta short-read sequencing was applied to DNA from cultured CD4+ T cells. One entry per CDR3 protein, called by TCRdb with MiXCR from the PCR reads. The data contain approximately 18,000 distinct CDR3 sequences, about three quarters of them singletons. J is TRBJ1-6 and V is TRBV29-1, with D hard to call. The clonotype was recovered from a human donor who received a COVID-19 vaccine. The material sequenced was CD4+ T cells from blood, cultured in vitro, taken after SARS-CoV-2 vaccination. CDR3 amino acids: CSVAGNRNSPLHF. CDR3 bases: TGCAGCGTTGCGGGTAATCGTAATTCACCCCTCCACTTT.